This is a list of T cell receptor beta chains from one sample in a study of cytomegalovirus exposure and HLA in healthy donors. TCRdb's copy holds only in-frame clones and misses some; the assay was immunoSEQ multiplex PCR. The table includes 100,000 or so clones, about 69% detected once. The sequenced material came from PBMCs. All receptors come from a man aged 40-55 years in good health and CMV-seronegative. The conserved cysteine and the conserved F or W are not part of the CDR3 here. The order of the fields is V gene, CDR3 protein.

v_call: TRBV4-1
cdr3_aa: ASSPLAGLSANEQF

v_call: TRBV5-1
cdr3_aa: ASSSGTDHRETQY

v_call: TRBV4-2
cdr3_aa: ASSRTDLNTEAF

v_call: TRBV29-1
cdr3_aa: SAGYGISQPQH

v_call: TRBV11-3
cdr3_aa: ASIVRDKGGWNQPQH

v_call: TRBV7-6
cdr3_aa: ASSEVLAADTQY

v_call: TRBV19
cdr3_aa: ASRPSGAYEQY

v_call: TRBV27
cdr3_aa: ASSFRGDTQY

v_call: TRBV29-1
cdr3_aa: SVEDQLAGAYNEQF

v_call: TRBV19
cdr3_aa: ASRNSGGAADTQY

v_call: TRBV5-1
cdr3_aa: ASSLGVLLAEQETQY

v_call: TRBV19
cdr3_aa: ASRRTGGGTEAF

v_call: TRBV6-1
cdr3_aa: ASRTTGLEQPQH

v_call: TRBV6-6
cdr3_aa: ASRGQSASYEQY

v_call: TRBV18
cdr3_aa: ASSPPGQGSGANVLT

v_call: TRBV5-1
cdr3_aa: ASSLGQGGTGELF

v_call: TRBV7-7
cdr3_aa: ASSPRLAGGEQY

v_call: TRBV28
cdr3_aa: ASSLARQGIQPQH

v_call: TRBV6-4
cdr3_aa: ASSDSSGNYGYT

v_call: TRBV5-6
cdr3_aa: ASSVRHGGEYYEQY

v_call: TRBV7-9
cdr3_aa: ASSSGQPYEQY

v_call: TRBV2
cdr3_aa: GSRESNQPQH

v_call: TRBV28
cdr3_aa: ASSFQGAVSDTQY

v_call: TRBV12-5
cdr3_aa: ASGLAAGQTTEAF

v_call: TRBV7-2
cdr3_aa: ASRYTSGFSGDEQF

v_call: TRBV28
cdr3_aa: ASTLQGNYEQY

v_call: TRBV30
cdr3_aa: AWSAGNYEQY

v_call: TRBV23-1
cdr3_aa: ASTLQTPSKRGETQY

v_call: TRBV5-4
cdr3_aa: ASRLAGGRNEQF

v_call: TRBV19
cdr3_aa: ASSITGSGEAF

v_call: TRBV29-1
cdr3_aa: SVEGDRAYEQY

v_call: TRBV4-1
cdr3_aa: ASSQSGTGYMVSGNTIY

v_call: TRBV6-5
cdr3_aa: ASSPGLAGVETQY

v_call: TRBV21-1
cdr3_aa: ASSKAPAGGTDTQY

v_call: TRBV18
cdr3_aa: ASSPPWTGQNTEAF